This TCR beta chain was identified in a study of T-cell memory formation after mild COVID-19 (dated by TCRdb to the early 2020s). Regarding the complete study: TCR sequence clusters from the two donors were found to be largely donor specific. Longitudinal TCRalpha and TCRbeta repertoire sequencing tracked T-cell clones expanding and contracting after mild COVID-19 in two donors. Two young, previously healthy adult volunteers made up the cohort, one male and one female. Study-level results and caveats: Some responding clones were found in pre-infection memory, which suggests that pre-existing cross-reactive memory T cells took part in the SARS-CoV-2 response. The study covered only a couple of mild cases, and larger cohorts including severe cases with pre-infection samples were considered necessary. Contracting CD4+ clones turned up mainly in the CM and EM memory subsets, whereas EMRA was where CD8+ clones were enriched. Balanced CD4/CD8 phenotypes were observed for clones contracting from day 15 to 85, whereas a bias towards CD4+ was observed for a second wave of clones expanding from day 15 to 37. The second-wave clones that peaked on day 37 were not confirmed to be SARS-CoV-2 specific.

This clonotype occurred once. Its cognate antigen has yet to be identified. This may stem from a read error, because a much larger clone lies one nucleotide away. PBMCs were isolated by Ficoll-Paque density gradient centrifugation. The CDR1 and CDR2 encoded by the germline V gene are KGHSH and LQKENI. The CDR3 measures 17 amino acids from cysteine to phenylalanine. CDR3 DNA only is kept here, 51 bases in frame from base 1. V loses 1 base of germline sequence and J loses 0 bases, and the interval between the two ends is 13 bases. The reads were generated on an Illumina NovaSeq 6000. cDNA libraries for TCRalpha and TCRbeta were prepared by 5'RACE using constant-segment primers, with sample barcodes and unique molecular identifiers added. Trizol reagent was used to extract RNA from every sample. The libraries were amplified in two PCR steps, and the second step added a second sample barcode and Illumina TruSeq adapters. The libraries were sequenced on an Illumina NovaSeq using 2 x 150 bp paired-end reads. The authors' pipeline ran thus. The reads were demultiplexed and collapsed into UMI-guided consensus sequences using migec v1.2.7. Using mixcr v2.1.11, the UMI consensuses were aligned to TRA and TRB V and J templates and assembled into clonotypes. A clonotype was counted as expanded or contracted only if both edgeR and NoisET called the change significant, with noise models trained on biological replicates. edgeR calls used a false discovery rate-adjusted p below 0.01 and a log2 fold-change threshold of 1. As an exploratory analysis of dynamics, max-normalized trajectories of the 1000 most abundant clonotypes were examined with PCA combined with hierarchical clustering. The CD4 or CD8 phenotype of responding clones was assigned using the separately sequenced CD4+ and CD8+ repertoires. TCRdb itself trimmed the public reads at Q25 with fastp, ran MiXCR and retained productive beta chains. Rows are combined by CDR3 protein, so each entry shows the most common genes and DNA. The V and J calls reflect TCRdb's pipeline rather than the authors' work. The sample has just under 150,000 distinct CDR3 sequences on record, about 5.5% of them singletons. The leading ten clones occupy about 2.1% of the sample.

The chain is encoded by TRBV18 joined to TRBJ2-4; TRBD1 is perhaps the D gene, given 6 matching bases. Sequencing was performed on PBMCs or a T cell subset sorted from them (not recorded which). The receptor was isolated from an adult woman who had mild COVID-19 (a few samples of this study predate the infection). The sample titles of this study are shuffled in the database, so cell type and time point are left out; the donor was told from shared clones. The CDR3 reads as follows: CASSPLGHQAAKNIQYF. The sequence in DNA is TGTGCCAGCTCACCACTGGGACATCAAGCAGCCAAAAACATTCAGTACTTC.